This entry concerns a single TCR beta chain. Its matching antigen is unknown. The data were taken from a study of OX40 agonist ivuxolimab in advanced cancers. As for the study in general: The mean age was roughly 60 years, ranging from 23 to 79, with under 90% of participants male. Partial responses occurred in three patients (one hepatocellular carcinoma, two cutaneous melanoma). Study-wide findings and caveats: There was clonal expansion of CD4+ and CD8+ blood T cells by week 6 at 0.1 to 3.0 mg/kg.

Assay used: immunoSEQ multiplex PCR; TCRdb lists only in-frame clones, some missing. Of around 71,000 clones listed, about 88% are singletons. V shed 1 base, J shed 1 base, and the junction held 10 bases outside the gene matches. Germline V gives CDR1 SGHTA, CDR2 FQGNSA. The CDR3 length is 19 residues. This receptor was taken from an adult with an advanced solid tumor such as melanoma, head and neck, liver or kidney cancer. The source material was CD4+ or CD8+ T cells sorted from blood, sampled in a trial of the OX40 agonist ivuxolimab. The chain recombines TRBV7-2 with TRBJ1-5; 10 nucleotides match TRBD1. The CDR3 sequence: CASSLEGQGSSLSNQPQHF. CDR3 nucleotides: TGTGCCAGCAGCTTAGAGGGACAGGGGTCCTCACTAAGCAATCAGCCCCAGCATTTT.